The subject of this entry is one T cell receptor (beta chain). Its antigen is undetermined. This sample stems from a study of T cell responses to AZD1222 COVID-19 vaccine. Overall study findings and caveats: The donor cohort was predominantly white British with a female majority, and clonal diversity may have been underestimated.

This CDR3 is 16 amino acids long. Germline CDR1 is SGDLS and CDR2 is YYNGEE. The V segment lost 3 bases and the J segment 2 bases; nucleotides outside the gene matches: 5. Second doses at about 4 or about 12 weeks were pooled. The repertoire was sequenced with immunoSEQ multiplex PCR; TCRdb's copy has only in-frame clones and lacks some. Here the sample spans about 100,000 clones, roughly nine tenths being singletons. V and J are TRBV9 and TRBJ2-3; 11 bases agree with TRBD2. This specimen was peripheral blood, taken 28 days after the second AZD1222 dose. The sequence derives from an adult who received the AZD1222 COVID-19 vaccine. The CDR3 protein is CASSAPSGRSTDTQYF. In DNA, the CDR3 is TGTGCCAGCAGCGCCCCTAGCGGGAGGTCCACAGATACGCAGTATTTT.